These 8 T cell receptor beta chains share one sample of origin, sequenced in a study of shared clonotypes between healthy human individuals. Clones were read by immunoSEQ multiplex PCR, and TCRdb kept only the in-frame ones, dropping some. The sample contains over 2 million clones, roughly 94% of which appear only once. The sequenced sample consisted of naive CD4+ T cells sorted from blood. The subset was: CD45RA+ positively selected. These receptor sequences come from a man younger than 35 in good health.

The chain recombines TRBV5-4 with TRBJ1-2; unclear D gene. Per the germline V gene, CDR1 is SGHNT and CDR2 is YYREEE (reference sequence). V dropped 1 base and J dropped 4 bases, with 11 bases sitting between them. The CDR3 extends over 14 amino acids. The CDR3 region is CASSLSFLTYGYTF. DNA of the CDR3: TGTGCCAGCAGCTTGTCATTTTTGACCTATGGCTACACCTTC.

The chain links TRBV4-1 to TRBJ1-2; D is ambiguous. This CDR3 has 14 amino acids. Germline V CDR1 and CDR2: MGHRA, YSYEKL. Trimming removed 3 bases from V and 8 bases from J, with 16 bases in between. CDR3 residues: CASSQGPVQIGYTF. CDR3 nucleotide sequence: TGCGCCAGCAGCCAGGGCCCGGTCCAGATCGGCTACACCTTC.

With respect to this clone: The junction and the germline gene differ at one end; a read error may be behind it. The rearrangement uses TRBV6-1 and TRBJ2-7, with 7 bases lining up with TRBD1. The CDR3 loop spans 11 amino acids. Germline-derived CDR1 and CDR2 are MNHNS and SASEGT. CDR3 amino acids: CASSEGTVNWF. DNA for the CDR3: TGTGCCAGCAGTGAGGGGACAGTCAACTGGTTC.

About this clone itself: The sample has other DNA sequences that encode this CDR3 too. The rearrangement joins TRBV5-1 to TRBJ2-7; D remains ambiguous. CDR3 length: 14 residues. The germline V gene has CDR1 SGHRS and CDR2 YFSETQ. V lost 2 bases, J lost 2 bases, and 11 bases lay in between. The CDR3 DNA follows: TGCGCCAGCAGCTTATCATCCGGAACCTACGAGCAGTACTTC. This gives the protein CASSLSSGTYEQYF.

The V and J genes are TRBV2 and TRBJ2-1, with 7 bases fitting TRBD2. Germline CDR1 SNHLY, CDR2 FYNNEI. The CDR3 is 11 residues long. Unmatched junction bases numbered 3, after V lost 6 bases and J lost 10 bases. DNA of the CDR3: TGTGCCAGCAGGGAGACTAGCGAGCAGTTCTTC. Its protein is CASRETSEQFF.

CDR3 DNA: TGTGCCAGCAGTGCCTCGGGGGGTTACTATGAAAAACTGTTTTTT. This sequence encodes CASSASGGYYEKLFF. The gene calls are TRBV25-1 and TRBJ1-4; possibly TRBD1 for D (5 bases). Germline CDR1 and CDR2: MGHDK and SYGVNS. The CDR3 totals 15 residues. Trimming took off 4 bases at V and 6 bases at J, with 15 bases between the two ends.

Worth noting for this clone: It may be a read error: a sequence one base away is much more abundant. The sample contains more than one DNA sequence encoding this CDR3. The chain links TRBV13 to TRBJ1-1; maybe TRBD1 (5 bases). This CDR3 region has 13 residues. The V end was cut by 2 bases, the J end by 2 bases, with 6 bases between. Germline V gene data show CDR1 as PRHDT and CDR2 as FYEKMQ (reference sequence). CDR3 bases: TGTGCCAGCAGCTTACAGGGTAACACTGAAGCTTTCTTT. It specifies CASSLQGNTEAFF.

The chain has TRBV13 and TRBJ2-7; no definite D call. The germline gives CDR1 PRHDT, CDR2 FYEKMQ (reference sequence). Trimming stripped 1 base from V and 2 bases from J, with 12 bases between. The CDR3 has 15 residues. The CDR3 bases are TGTGCCAGCAGCTTAGTCTCTGGCGGTACCTACGAGCAGTACTTC. It translates to CASSLVSGGTYEQYF. The full variable domain, in which reference TRBV13 and TRBJ2-7 provide the parts outside the CDR3, is AAGVIQSPRHLIKEKRETATLKCYPIPRHDTVYWYQQGPGQDPQFLISFYEKMQSDKGSIPDRFSAQQFSDYHSELNMSSLELGDSALYFCASSLVSGGTYEQYFGPGTRLTVT.